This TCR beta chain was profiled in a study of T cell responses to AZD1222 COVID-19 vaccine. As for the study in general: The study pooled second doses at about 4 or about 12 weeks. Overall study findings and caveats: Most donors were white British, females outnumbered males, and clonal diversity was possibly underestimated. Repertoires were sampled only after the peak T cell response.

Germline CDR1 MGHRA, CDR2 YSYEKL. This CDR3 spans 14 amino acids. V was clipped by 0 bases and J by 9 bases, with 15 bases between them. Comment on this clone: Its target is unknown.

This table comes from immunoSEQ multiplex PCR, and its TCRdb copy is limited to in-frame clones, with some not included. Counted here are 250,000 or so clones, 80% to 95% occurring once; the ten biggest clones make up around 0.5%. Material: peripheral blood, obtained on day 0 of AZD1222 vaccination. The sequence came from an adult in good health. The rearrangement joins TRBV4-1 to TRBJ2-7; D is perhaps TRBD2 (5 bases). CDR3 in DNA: TGCGCCAGCAGCCAAGAACGGGGTTTCCAGGCGCAGTACTTC. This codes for CASSQERGFQAQYF.